This T cell receptor beta chain was recovered during a study of identical twins. Study-level findings and limits: A lower insertion count was a feature of abundant cord blood beta clonotypes, with no such feature in memory repertoires.

In the case of this clonotype: Antigen unknown.

V was clipped by 4 bases and J by 0 bases, with 10 bases between them. Germline lookup yields CDR1 MGHDK and CDR2 SYGVNS. The CDR3 runs 16 residues. TCRdb itself ran the 5' RACE reads through MiXCR, one entry per CDR3 protein. This table has 460,000 or so distinct CDR3 sequences, 14% appearing once. The same sample was also studied in work on yellow fever vaccine responses in identical twins.

Material: CD4+ T cells sorted from blood. This clonotype was obtained from a woman aged 18-29 years in good health. The chain joins TRBV25-1 to TRBJ2-6; a weak D match, TRBD1 (5 bases). The CDR3 sequence is CASSAAGFSGANVLTF. The CDR3 nucleotides are TGTGCCAGCAGTGCGGCAGGGTTCTCTGGGGCCAACGTCCTGACTTTC. The full variable domain, with the rest looked up from reference TRBV25-1 and TRBJ2-6, is EADIYQTPRYLVIGTGKKITLECSQTMGHDKMYWYQQDPGMELHLIHYSYGVNSTEKGDLSSESTVSRIRTEHFPLTLESARPSHTSQYLCASSAAGFSGANVLTFGAGSRLTVL.